The rows below give T cell receptor beta chains drawn from one sample of a study of blood T cell repertoires in COVID-19. Method: immunoSEQ multiplex PCR; TCRdb's copy keeps in-frame clones and lacks some. The sample consists of about 21,000 clones, almost 90% of them appearing once. Sample: peripheral blood. The receptors here all came from a human donor in a cohort sampled during active COVID-19. Both conserved end residues are part of each CDR3. D genes are given only for firm matches. A row's size may be missing; if present it is once, few, many or a size class.

TRBV19,-,TRBJ2-1,few,CASSIVLGRGSYNEQFF,TGTGCCAGTAGTATTGTTCTCGGAAGGGGCTCCTACAATGAGCAGTTCTTC
TRBV11-3,-,TRBJ1-1,-,CASSQGENTEAFF,TGTGCCAGCAGCCAAGGGGAGAACACTGAAGCTTTCTTT
TRBV9,-,TRBJ2-2,-,CASSVATGRGGELFF,TGTGCCAGCAGCGTAGCTACGGGGCGGGGCGGGGAGCTGTTTTTT
TRBV5-5,-,TRBJ1-2,-,CASTTLAGGYTF,TGTGCCAGCACCACCCTGGCGGGTGGCTACACCTTC
TRBV29-1,-,TRBJ2-1,-,CSVDTGLGYNEQFF,TGCAGCGTTGATACGGGATTGGGCTACAATGAGCAGTTCTTC
TRBV11-2,TRBD2,TRBJ2-3,-,CASSLSSGGAGDTQYF,TGTGCCAGCAGCTTATCGAGCGGGGGGGCGGGAGATACGCAGTATTTT
TRBV7-8,-,TRBJ1-2,-,CASSRRGIEGYTF,TGTGCCAGCAGCCGCAGGGGCATAGAGGGCTACACCTTC
TRBV27,-,TRBJ2-7,once,CASSLGRVNYEQYF,TGTGCCAGCAGTTTAGGGCGGGTGAACTACGAGCAGTACTTC
TRBV12-5,TRBD2,TRBJ2-5,-,CASGSLAGGPVETQYF,TGTGCTAGTGGTTCCCTAGCGGGGGGGCCGGTAGAGACCCAGTACTTC
TRBV12-3/TRBV12-4,-,TRBJ1-5,-,CASSFINQPQHF,TGTGCCAGCAGTTTCATTAATCAGCCCCAGCATTTT
TRBV12-3/TRBV12-4,-,TRBJ2-7,-,CASRYEQYF,TGTGCCAGTCGGTACGAGCAGTACTTC
TRBV27,-,TRBJ2-7,-,CASSYQQGYEQYF,TGTGCCAGCAGTTACCAACAGGGTTACGAGCAGTACTTC
TRBV6-6,-,TRBJ1-5,-,CASSGQIVNQPQHF,TGTGCCAGCAGTGGCCAGATCGTTAATCAGCCCCAGCATTTT
TRBV5-1,TRBD2,TRBJ2-1,-,CASSPGGGAIYNEQFF,TGCGCCAGCAGCCCCGGCGGGGGGGCTATCTACAATGAGCAGTTCTTC
TRBV7-8,TRBD1,TRBJ2-7,-,CASSLVPWTGQNEQYF,TGTGCCAGCAGCTTAGTTCCTTGGACAGGGCAGAACGAGCAGTACTTC
TRBV5-1,TRBD2,TRBJ2-7,-,CASKYISGGQTYEQYF,TGCGCCAGCAAATACATTAGCGGGGGGCAGACCTACGAGCAGTACTTC
TRBV2,-,TRBJ2-1,-,CASSDDSLGEQFF,TGTGCCAGCAGTGATGACAGCCTTGGTGAGCAGTTCTTC
TRBV5-5,TRBD2,TRBJ2-7,-,CASSGGLANAYEQYF,TGTGCCAGCAGCGGAGGACTAGCGAACGCCTACGAGCAGTACTTC
TRBV6-6,TRBD1,TRBJ1-2,-,CASSFLGQGENYGYTF,TGTGCCAGCAGTTTCCTGGGACAGGGGGAGAACTATGGCTACACCTTC
TRBV19,TRBD2,TRBJ2-7,-,CACSTSGASYEQYF,TGTGCCTGCTCGACTAGCGGGGCCTCCTACGAGCAGTACTTC
TRBV30,-,TRBJ2-1,-,CAWSPRARVYDEQFF,TGTGCCTGGAGTCCTCGTGCTAGAGTTTACGATGAGCAGTTCTTC
TRBV6-5,-,TRBJ1-3,-,CASSDRQNSGNTIYF,TGTGCCAGCAGCGATCGACAGAACTCTGGAAACACCATATATTTT
TRBV19,-,TRBJ2-5,-,CASRPDPGLETQYF,TGTGCCAGTAGGCCGGACCCGGGACTGGAGACCCAGTACTTC
TRBV10-1,TRBD1,TRBJ2-7,-,CASSDIAGQGIYEQYF,TGCGCCAGCAGTGATATCGCGGGACAGGGTATCTACGAGCAGTACTTC
TRBV2,-,TRBJ1-2,-,CASSATGYSNYGYTF,TGTGCCAGCAGTGCCACAGGGTATTCTAACTATGGCTACACCTTC
TRBV9,-,TRBJ1-4,-,CASSDGPSWGEKLFF,TGTGCCAGCAGCGATGGGCCCTCATGGGGCGAAAAACTGTTTTTT
TRBV7-7,TRBD2,TRBJ2-7,-,CASSKLAGGPVSYEQYF,TGTGCCAGCAGCAAACTAGCGGGGGGGCCAGTTTCGTACGAGCAGTACTTC